A single sample gave rise to the 16 T cell receptor beta chains below, sequenced in a study of post-analysis software for immune sequencing data. Included in the TCR beta cDNA libraries were unique molecular identifiers. TCRdb called the PCR reads again in MiXCR, with one record for every CDR3 protein. The repertoire holds a few hundred thousand distinct CDR3 sequences, with 36% as singletons. These receptors have no identified antigens. The study's findings and limits: Roughly 5 TRBV segments occurring more often in patients than controls included TRBV5-6, TRBV5-1 and TRBV20-1.

Sequenced sample: blood. These receptors were obtained from a girl aged 5-17 years with multiple sclerosis.

This clonotype was counted many times. Being one base from a much bigger clone, this may be a read error. The chain has TRBV7-2 and TRBJ2-1; D ambiguous. The DNA end favors TRBJ2-7, so the J call may be wrong. The CDR3 loop spans 14 amino acids. In germline, CDR1 is SGHTA, CDR2 FQGNSA. The CDR3 region has the DNA TGTGCCAGCAGCTTACGTCTGACGCACAATGAGCAGTACTTC. The encoded protein is CASSLRLTHNEQYF.

A word on this clonotype: A clone one base away is much larger, so this may be a read error. V is TRBV28 and J is TRBJ2-5; 8 nucleotides match TRBD1. CDR3 length equals 15 residues. Per germline, CDR1 MDHEN and CDR2 SYDVKM. The CDR3 reads CAGSLIRGQQETQYF. Here the CDR3 DNA reads TGTGCCGGCAGTTTGATCAGGGGGCAACAAGAGACCCAGTACTTC. Drawing the rest from reference TRBV28 and TRBJ2-5, the complete variable domain is DVKVTQSSRYLVKRTGEKVFLECVQDMDHENMFWYRQDPGLGLRLIYFSYDVKMKEKGDIPEGYSVSREKKERFSLILESASTNQTSMYLCAGSLIRGQQETQYFGPGTRLLVL.

This clonotype has just a few counts. The DNA of the CDR3 is TGCGCCAGCAGTTGGGGGCAAGAGACCCAGTACTTC. Translated, it gives CASSWGQETQYF. The V and J genes are TRBV4-1 and TRBJ2-5, with D perhaps assigned TRBD1 or TRBD2 (5 bases each). In germline, CDR1 is MGHRA, CDR2 YSYEKL. V gave up 6 bases and J gave up 2 bases, with 7 bases separating them. This CDR3 is 12 amino acids long.

The chain recombines TRBV11-2 with TRBJ1-1; tentative D call: TRBD1 (6 bases). This CDR3 is 16 amino acids long. In germline, CDR1 is SGHAT, CDR2 FQNNGV. V was cut by 5 bases and J by 1 base, with 17 bases left in between. The CDR3 region is CASSVPGAEQNTEAFF. The CDR3 nucleotides are TGTGCCAGCAGCGTCCCAGGGGCAGAGCAGAACACTGAAGCTTTCTTT.

The V call is TRBV13, the J call TRBJ2-1; D not certain. Trimming pared 4 bases from V and 0 bases from J, leaving 7 bases between. This CDR3 region has 14 residues. Germline V lookup: CDR1 PRHDT, CDR2 FYEKMQ (reference sequence). The CDR3 nucleotides read TGTGCCAGCAGCTGGCTAGGCTCCTACAATGAGCAGTTCTTC. It codes for CASSWLGSYNEQFF.

The J gene is TRBJ2-1, the V gene TRBV11-3, with TRBD2 as a possible D gene (6 bases). V dropped 3 bases and J dropped 4 bases, with 19 bases sitting between them. CDR3 length: 17 residues. Germline V gives CDR1 SGHNT, CDR2 YENEEA. The CDR3 is CASSFLPGSGRYNEQFF. The DNA for the CDR3 is TGTGCCAGCAGCTTCCTCCCGGGTAGCGGCCGATACAATGAGCAGTTCTTC.

In DNA, the CDR3 is TGTGCCAGCAGTGACTCGACTAGCGGGTACACAGATACGCAGTATTTT. Translated: CASSDSTSGYTDTQYF. The chain has TRBV6-4 and TRBJ2-3; 10 bases line up with TRBD2. The CDR3 consists of 16 residues. V lost 0 bases, J lost 2 bases, and 2 bases stayed unmatched. The V gene's germline CDR1 is MRHNA and CDR2 SNTAGT.

The chain uses TRBV3-1 and TRBJ1-5; 8 positions agree with TRBD1. Germline V lookup: CDR1 LGHDT, CDR2 YNNKEL (reference sequence). The CDR3 has 14 amino acids. Losses at the gene ends were 1 base for V and 4 bases for J; bases not matched to a gene: 0. The CDR3, as DNA: TGTGCCAGCAGCCAAGGACAGGGGAATCAGCCCCAGCATTTT. Protein: CASSQGQGNQPQHF.

The sample holds one count of this clonotype. The chain combines TRBV7-9 with TRBJ1-5; 8 nucleotides match TRBD1. V lost 5 bases, J lost 5 bases, and 11 bases stayed unmatched. Per the germline V gene, CDR1 is SEHNR and CDR2 is FQNEAQ (reference sequence). This CDR3 has 16 amino acids. For the CDR3, the DNA is TGTGCCAGCAGCAACCGAGACAGGGGAGGGGATCAGCCCCAGCATTTT. Translation: CASSNRDRGGDQPQHF.

The chain carries TRBV6-1 and TRBJ1-1; maybe TRBD1 (5 bases). The CDR3 runs 12 residues. Germline-derived CDR1 and CDR2 are MNHNS and SASEGT. The V and J ends lost 6 bases and 11 bases respectively, with 16 bases between them. The CDR3 DNA follows: TGTGCCAGCAGCCGAAGGGACCGGGCGGCTTTCTTT. As protein: CASSRRDRAAFF.

The chain links TRBV4-2 to TRBJ2-7; 8 bases fit TRBD2. Trimming cost V 4 bases and J 2 bases; bases outside gene matches: 4. The CDR3 is 14 residues long. CDR1 is LGHNA, CDR2 YNFKEQ, per germline. The CDR3 nucleotides read TGTGCCAGCAGCCGAGGTAGCGGGGCCTACGAGCAGTACTTC. Protein sequence: CASSRGSGAYEQYF.

This clonotype has at least ten counts. The chain uses TRBV6-5 and TRBJ2-1; D perhaps matches TRBD1 (6 bases). Trimming left V 6 bases short and J 9 bases short, with 12 bases between. Germline-derived CDR1 and CDR2 are MNHEY and SVGAGI. The CDR3 extends over 12 amino acids. CDR3 nucleotide sequence: TGTGCCAGCAGCCCCAACAGGGCTGAGCAGTTCTTC. Protein product: CASSPNRAEQFF.

This clonotype was recorded only once. Germline and junction disagree at one end, which may indicate a read error. The chain carries TRBV10-3 and TRBJ1-5; TRBD1 might be the D (6 bases). Looked up from germline, CDR1 is ENHRY and CDR2 is SYGVKD. This CDR3 is 15 amino acids long. As DNA, the CDR3 is TGTGCCGTCAGTGCTGGGGGGCTAAGCAATCAGCCCCAGCATTTT. This sequence encodes CAVSAGGLSNQPQHF.

In this sample, this clonotype turned up many times. The chain is built from TRBV5-1 and TRBJ2-1; TRBD1 aligns across 7 bases. CDR1 is SGHRS and CDR2 is YFSETQ in the germline V gene. Germline trimming cut 0 bases from V and 3 bases from J; bases unmatched to any gene: 15. This CDR3 spans 19 amino acids. CDR3 DNA sequence: TGCGCCAGCAGCTTGGACGGGGTGCCTCGACAGGGATACTACAATGAGCAGTTCTTC. Protein: CASSLDGVPRQGYYNEQFF.

Points on this clonotype: A much bigger clone sits one base away, suggesting this may be a read error. The rearrangement links TRBV28 to TRBJ2-1; TRBD1 aligns across 8 bases. Germline assignment: CDR1 MDHEN and CDR2 SYDVKM. CDR3 length: 14 residues. With V trimmed by 6 bases and J by 13 bases, 14 bases remained unmatched. The CDR3 loop reads CASRTAGGGETQFF. CDR3 DNA: TGTGCCAGCAGAACCGCAGGGGGCGGAGAGACCCAGTTCTTC. Looking up the rest from reference TRBV28 and TRBJ2-1 gives the full variable domain: DVKVTQSSRYLVKRTGEKVFLECVQDMDHENMFWYRQDPGLGLRLIYFSYDVKMKEKGDIPEGYSVSREKKERFSLILESASTNQTSMYLCASRTAGGGETQFFGPGTRLTVL.

Ten or more counts support this clonotype. The chain employs TRBV6-2 or TRBV6-3 and TRBJ2-1; D unclear. The CDR3 is 13 amino acids. Germline V gene data show CDR1 as MNHEY and CDR2 as SVGEGT. V shed 7 bases and J shed 5 bases, with 12 bases lying between them. DNA for the CDR3: TGTGCCAGCACCCCGGGCCTTGACAATGAGCAGTTCTTC. This gives the protein CASTPGLDNEQFF.